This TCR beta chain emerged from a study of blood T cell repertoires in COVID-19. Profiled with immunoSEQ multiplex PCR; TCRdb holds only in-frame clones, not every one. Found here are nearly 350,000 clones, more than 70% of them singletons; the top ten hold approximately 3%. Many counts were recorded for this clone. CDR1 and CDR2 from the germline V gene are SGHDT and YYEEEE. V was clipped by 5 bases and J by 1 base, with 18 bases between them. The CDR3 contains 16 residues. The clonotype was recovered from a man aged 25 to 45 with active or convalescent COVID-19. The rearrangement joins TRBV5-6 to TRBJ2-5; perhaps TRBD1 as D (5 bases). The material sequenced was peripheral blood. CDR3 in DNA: TGTGCCAGCAGGGCAGTTCAAGGGGTCATCCAAGAGACCCAGTACTTC. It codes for CASRAVQGVIQETQYF. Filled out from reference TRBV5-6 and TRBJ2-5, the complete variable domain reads DAGVTQSPTHLIKTRGQQVTLRCSPKSGHDTVSWYQQALGQGPQFIFQYYEEEERQRGNFPDRFSGHQFPNYSSELNVNALLLGDSALYLCASRAVQGVIQETQYFGPGTRLLVL.